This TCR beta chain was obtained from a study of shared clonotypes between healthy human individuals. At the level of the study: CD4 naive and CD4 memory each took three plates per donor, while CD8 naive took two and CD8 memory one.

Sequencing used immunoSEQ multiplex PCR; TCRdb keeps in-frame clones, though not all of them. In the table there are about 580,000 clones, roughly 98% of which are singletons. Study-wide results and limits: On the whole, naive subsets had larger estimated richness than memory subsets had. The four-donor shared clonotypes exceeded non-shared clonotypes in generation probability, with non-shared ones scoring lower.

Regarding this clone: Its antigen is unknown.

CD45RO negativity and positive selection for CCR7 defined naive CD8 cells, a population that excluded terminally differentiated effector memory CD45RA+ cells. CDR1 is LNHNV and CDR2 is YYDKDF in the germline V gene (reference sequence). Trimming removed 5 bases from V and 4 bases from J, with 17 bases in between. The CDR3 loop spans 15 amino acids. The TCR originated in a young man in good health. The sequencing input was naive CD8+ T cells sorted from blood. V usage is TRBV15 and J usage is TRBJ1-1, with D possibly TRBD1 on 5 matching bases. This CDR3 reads CATSASAMGGTEAFF. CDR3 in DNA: TGTGCCACCAGCGCATCCGCAATGGGGGGCACTGAAGCTTTCTTT.